This TCR beta chain appears in the sequencing data of a study of Ad26.COV2.S vaccination and SARS-CoV-2 variants. Treatment meaning: 15 to 20 received Ad26.COV2.S at low or high dose, single or two shots; a few received placebo; per-sample allocation not given. Repertoires come from day 63 after the first vaccine or placebo injection. The table came from immunoSEQ multiplex PCR; TCRdb's copy has only in-frame clones and leaves some out. Here the sample spans more than 300,000 clones, around 84% being singletons. CDR1 and CDR2 from the germline V gene are LNHDA and SQIVND (reference sequence). CDR3 length: 14 residues. Trimming cost V 5 bases and J 6 bases, with 17 bases left between them. This clone was found once.

This rearrangement joins TRBV19 to TRBJ2-7, with D possibly matching TRBD2 (5 bases). The sequences come from peripheral blood, collected in a trial of Ad26.COV2.S vaccine versus placebo. The TCR originated in a person aged 18-60 years who received the Ad26.COV2.S COVID-19 vaccine or a placebo. The CDR3 DNA follows: TGTGCCAGTAGTGCGGGCCCCCCGGTCGGCGAGCAGTACTTC. It yields the protein CASSAGPPVGEQYF.